The 12 T cell receptor beta chains presented below share a single source sample, sequenced in a study of blood T cell repertoires in COVID-19 (dated by TCRdb to 2020 to 2021). Library construction relied on the immunoSEQ multiplex PCR assay. The source is immuneACCESS, and TCRdb retained only in-frame sequences with V and J called. Part of the clones is not carried over; for the studies checked, unresolved V genes explain less than half of this, and the remainder is unexplained. This sample is represented by 200,000 to 250,000 clones; about four fifths of them were singletons. The ten largest clones capture approximately 1.8% of the sample. Sequencing input: PBMCs or T cells enriched from blood (not recorded which). The receptors stem from a man aged 60 to 75 who had recovered from COVID-19.

The rearrangement uses TRBV18 and TRBJ1-1, with TRBD1 identical over 9 bases. V lost 8 bases to trimming and J lost 6 bases; unmatched junction nucleotides: 7. The germline gives CDR1 KGHSH, CDR2 LQKENI. The CDR3 consists of 13 residues. CDR3 protein: CASENRGLSEAFF. The DNA for the CDR3 is TGTGCCAGCGAGAACAGGGGGCTTTCTGAAGCTTTCTTT.

This clone was picked up one time. V usage is TRBV30 and J usage is TRBJ1-5; D remains ambiguous. Germline V lookup: CDR1 GTSNPN, CDR2 SVGIG (reference sequence). This CDR3 is built from 14 residues. The V end was cut by 0 bases, the J end by 7 bases, with 13 bases between. In DNA form, the CDR3 reads TGTGCCTGGAGTGTAGTTGGCCTCGGGCAGCCCCAGCATTTT. Translated, it gives CAWSVVGLGQPQHF.

Details on this clone: In the same sample, other DNA sequences code for this CDR3. The chain carries TRBV27 and TRBJ2-2; the D is unclear. The CDR3 contains 14 residues. Germline V gives CDR1 MNHEY, CDR2 SMNVEV (reference sequence). Trimming stripped 2 bases from V and 2 bases from J, with 6 bases between. The CDR3 loop reads CASSLSRNTGELFF. The CDR3 bases are TGTGCCAGCAGTTTAAGTAGAAACACCGGGGAGCTGTTTTTT.

This chain uses TRBV7-9 with TRBJ2-7; the match to TRBD1 covers 8 bases. This CDR3 contains 15 residues. CDR1 is SEHNR, CDR2 FQNEAQ, per germline (reference sequence). After removal of 7 bases from V and 7 bases from J, the junction contained 15 bases not matched to a gene. The CDR3 reads CASTKTTGESGEQYF. DNA of the CDR3: TGTGCCAGCACAAAGACGACAGGGGAGTCGGGAGAGCAGTACTTC.

This clone has only one observation. The J gene is TRBJ1-1, the V gene TRBV3-1 (or the pseudogene TRBV3-2), with 7 bases that match TRBD1. This CDR3 comprises 14 residues. Germline-derived CDR1 and CDR2 are LGHDT and YNNKEL (reference sequence). V was clipped by 1 base and J by 4 bases; unmatched bases: 3. The CDR3 sequence: CASSQASGGTEAFF. The CDR3 nucleotides read TGTGCCAGCAGCCAAGCCTCAGGGGGCACTGAAGCTTTCTTT.

The chain is built from TRBV11-2 and TRBJ1-5; tentative D call: TRBD1 (5 bases). The CDR3 has 15 residues. The V end lost 5 bases, the J end lost 3 bases, and 14 bases lay between the germline ends. Germline CDR1 SGHAT, CDR2 FQNNGV. The CDR3 protein is CASSPDGAFNQPQHF. DNA of the CDR3: TGTGCCAGCAGCCCGGATGGGGCCTTCAATCAGCCCCAGCATTTT.

The J gene is TRBJ1-1, the V gene TRBV25-1; D perhaps matches TRBD1 (5 bases). The CDR3 consists of 13 residues. Germline V gives CDR1 MGHDK, CDR2 SYGVNS. The V gene lost 7 bases and the J gene lost 5 bases, with 14 bases spanning the gap. Here the CDR3 DNA reads TGTGCCAGCACCCGGGACTCCGGGACTGAAGCTTTCTTT. Its translation: CASTRDSGTEAFF.

This clone appeared a single time. J is TRBJ1-1 and V is TRBV5-1; D is uncertain. Germline assignment: CDR1 SGHRS and CDR2 YFSETQ. V dropped 0 bases and J dropped 9 bases, with 9 bases sitting between them. This CDR3 has 12 amino acids. CDR3 DNA: TGCGCCAGCAGCTTGGTGCCCGAGAAAGCTTTCTTT. Its translation is CASSLVPEKAFF.

This clone turned up a few times. The chain is built from TRBV7-2 and TRBJ2-3; the match to TRBD2 covers 10 bases. Germline CDR1 reads SGHTA; CDR2 reads FQGNSA. The V gene end was trimmed by 3 bases and the J gene end by 5 bases; junction bases not matched to a gene: 8. The CDR3 extends over 16 amino acids. The DNA for the CDR3 is TGTGCCAGCAGCTTGGGGACTAGCGTATTGAGAGATACGCAGTATTTT. It codes for CASSLGTSVLRDTQYF.

The chain employs TRBV3-1 (or the pseudogene TRBV3-2) and TRBJ1-5; no clear D gene. Germline loops: CDR1 LGHDT, CDR2 YNNKEL (reference sequence). The V end lost 0 bases, the J end lost 3 bases, and 3 bases lay between the germline ends. The CDR3 covers 13 residues. The CDR3 loop reads CASSQDLNQPQHF. The CDR3 DNA reads TGTGCCAGCAGCCAAGACCTCAATCAGCCCCAGCATTTT.

This chain connects TRBV29-1 to TRBJ1-5; D may be TRBD1 (6 bases). This CDR3 spans 18 amino acids. Deletions cut 7 bases from V and 1 base from J, with 26 bases between. Per the germline V gene, CDR1 is SQVTM and CDR2 is ANQGSEA. The CDR3 sequence: CSGPGHGTVERSNQPQHF. CDR3 sequence (DNA): TGCAGCGGACCGGGACACGGTACGGTGGAGAGGAGCAATCAGCCCCAGCATTTT.

This chain joins TRBV6-1 and TRBJ2-7; D is possibly TRBD1 (6 bases). This CDR3 spans 14 amino acids. V gave up 2 bases and J gave up 2 bases, with 10 bases separating them. Germline V gene sequence: CDR1 MNHNS, CDR2 SASEGT. CDR3 nucleotides: TGTGCCAGCAGTGAACCAGGGGAAACCTACGAGCAGTACTTC. Its protein product is CASSEPGETYEQYF.